The T cell receptor beta chain described here comes from a study of T cell repertoires in cytomegalovirus infection. TCRdb re-called the reads through MiXCR, storing one row per CDR3 protein. The sample contains approximately 140,000 distinct CDR3 sequences, 24% of which appear only once. The CDR3 has 15 amino acids. The V end was cut by 6 bases, the J end by 0 bases, with 12 bases between. This clonotype was counted only a few times. Its antigen is not identified. The receptor comes from a human donor in good health (CMV status not recorded). Some clones in this sample may be carry-over from other donors' samples. The sequencing sample was made of PBMCs, sequenced either directly or after in vitro stimulation (not recorded which). The chain couples TRBV12-3 or TRBV12-4 to TRBJ1-3; D remains unclear. CDR3 loop: CASRFDGTSGNTIYF. CDR3 coding DNA: TGTGCCAGCAGATTTGACGGTACCTCTGGAAACACCATATATTTT.